These T cell receptor beta chains were read from a single sample in a study of graft-versus-host responses after intestinal transplantation. Only in-frame clones appear in the TCRdb table, and some are missing; sequencing was by immunoSEQ multiplex PCR. The table has under 25,000 clones, around nine tenths seen once. The sequences come from bone marrow, collected approximately 130 days after transplant. The source is a human patient who received an intestinal transplant, so some T cells may come from the graft donor. Each CDR3 is given with its conserved first and last residue. A D gene is named only where the DNA matches it firmly. The size field is filled for only some rows; it gives once, few, many or a size class.

cdr3_aa	cdr3_nt	d_call	v_call	j_call	cdr3_length	clone_size
CASSTRQGPYDQPQHF	TGTGCCAGCAGCACTAGACAGGGTCCCTATGATCAGCCCCAGCATTTT	TRBD1	TRBV5-6	TRBJ1-5	16	NA
CSAREDREQFF	TGCAGTGCTAGAGAGGACAGGGAGCAGTTCTTC	TRBD1	TRBV20-1	TRBJ2-1	11	NA
CASSGDSYEQYF	TGTGCCAGCAGCGGCGACTCCTACGAGCAGTACTTC	NA	TRBV9	TRBJ2-7	12	NA
CASSSVGQNTEAFF	TGTGCCAGTAGTTCGGTGGGACAGAACACTGAAGCTTTCTTT	NA	TRBV19	TRBJ1-1	14	NA
CASSPIAGVETQYF	TGTGCCAGCAGCCCGATAGCGGGAGTAGAGACCCAGTACTTC	TRBD2	TRBV11-2	TRBJ2-5	14	NA
CASKQGPSNQPQHF	TGTGCCAGCAAACAGGGACCTAGCAATCAGCCCCAGCATTTT	NA	TRBV6-5	TRBJ1-5	14	NA
CASRRRSNEKLFF	TGTGCCAGCCGTCGGCGTTCGAATGAAAAACTGTTTTTT	NA	TRBV6-5	TRBJ1-4	13	NA
CASSATTGSSYEQYF	TGTGCCAGCAGCGCCACGACAGGATCCTCCTACGAGCAGTACTTC	NA	TRBV7-9	TRBJ2-7	15	NA
CASSQVDGYYGYTF	TGCGCCAGCAGCCAAGTCGACGGGTACTATGGCTACACCTTC	NA	TRBV4-1	TRBJ1-2	14	once
CASSALVWGSKSYEQYF	TGTGCCAGCAGCGCACTAGTGTGGGGCAGCAAGTCCTACGAGCAGTACTTC	NA	TRBV11-2	TRBJ2-7	17	NA
CASRTPNTGELFF	TGTGCCAGCAGGACCCCGAACACCGGGGAGCTGTTTTTT	NA	TRBV2	TRBJ2-2	13	NA
CASSPRTATNYGYTF	TGTGCCAGCAGTCCCCGGACAGCCACTAACTATGGCTACACCTTC	NA	TRBV27	TRBJ1-2	15	NA
CASSRGGGGYTF	TGTGCCAGCAGCCGAGGGGGAGGAGGCTACACCTTC	NA	TRBV6-5	TRBJ1-2	12	NA
CASTQWSTGELFF	TGTGCCAGTACCCAATGGAGCACCGGGGAGCTGTTTTTT	NA	TRBV19	TRBJ2-2	13	NA
CASSYSTNEKLFF	TGTGCCAGCAGTTATTCAACTAATGAAAAACTGTTTTTT	NA	TRBV6-5	TRBJ1-4	13	NA
CASSPHPSREYQPQHF	TGTGCCAGCAGCCCGCATCCCAGCAGGGAATATCAGCCCCAGCATTTT	NA	TRBV5-6	TRBJ1-5	16	NA
CASSPPITQGSEQYF	TGTGCCAGCTCACCACCAATAACCCAGGGTAGCGAGCAGTACTTC	NA	TRBV18	TRBJ2-7	15	NA
CASSTGLADSSTDTQYF	TGTGCCAGCAGCACGGGACTAGCGGACTCTAGCACAGATACGCAGTATTTT	TRBD2	TRBV7-3	TRBJ2-3	17	NA
CASNPIEYQETQYF	TGTGCCAGCAATCCGATAGAGTACCAAGAGACCCAGTACTTC	NA	TRBV2	TRBJ2-5	14	NA
CASSQQDEKLFF	TGCGCCAGCAGTCAACAGGATGAAAAACTGTTTTTT	NA	TRBV23-1	TRBJ1-4	12	NA
CASSLGRASGALGDTQYF	TGTGCCAGCAGCTTAGGTCGAGCTAGCGGGGCTCTAGGAGATACGCAGTATTTT	TRBD2	TRBV11-3	TRBJ2-3	18	once
CASSVARTDRGSGNTIYF	TGTGCCAGCAGCGTAGCACGAACGGACAGGGGCTCTGGAAACACCATATATTTT	TRBD1	TRBV9	TRBJ1-3	18	NA
CASSYGIRDRDGGYTF	TGTGCCAGCAGTTACGGTATCCGGGACAGGGACGGCGGCTACACCTTC	TRBD1	TRBV6-7	TRBJ1-2	16	few